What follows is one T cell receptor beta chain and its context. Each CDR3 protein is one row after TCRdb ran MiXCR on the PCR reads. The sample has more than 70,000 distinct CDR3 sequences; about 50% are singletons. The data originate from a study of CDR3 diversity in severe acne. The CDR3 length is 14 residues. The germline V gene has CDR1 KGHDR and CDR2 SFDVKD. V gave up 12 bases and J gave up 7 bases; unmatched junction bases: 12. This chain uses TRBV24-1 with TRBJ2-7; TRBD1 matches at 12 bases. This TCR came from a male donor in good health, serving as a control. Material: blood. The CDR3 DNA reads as TGTGCCGGGGAAGGGGGACAGGGGGCAAAAGAGCAGTACTTC. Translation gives CAGEGGQGAKEQYF.